The clone carrying this T cell receptor beta chain was detected once. The antigen remains unidentified. It was with 60 Vbeta and 13 Jbeta primers that the PCR ran. Produced via immunoSEQ multiplex PCR; TCRdb's table is partial and in-frame only. The sample holds about 130,000 clones, roughly 84% seen once. The data are from a study of cytomegalovirus exposure and HLA in healthy donors. The wider study: About 85 million unique TCRs from HLA-typed donors were held in an early release of data. General study findings and limits: Among immune exposure information, only CMV serostatus was available. A few V segments could not be told apart, such as TRBV6-2 and TRBV6-3, and were left out.

Samples came from healthy bone marrow donors. CDR1 MGHRA and CDR2 YSYEKL come from the germline V gene. The CDR3 runs to 16 residues. V was trimmed by 1 base and J by 2 bases, leaving 13 bases between them. Sequencing input: PBMCs. The source is a woman aged 18-29 years in good health and CMV-seropositive. The chain is built from TRBV4-1 and TRBJ2-3, with D possibly TRBD2 on 7 matching bases. CDR3 protein: CASSQAAGGPTDTQYF. DNA of the CDR3: TGCGCCAGCAGCCAAGCTGCCGGGGGGCCCACAGATACGCAGTATTTT.